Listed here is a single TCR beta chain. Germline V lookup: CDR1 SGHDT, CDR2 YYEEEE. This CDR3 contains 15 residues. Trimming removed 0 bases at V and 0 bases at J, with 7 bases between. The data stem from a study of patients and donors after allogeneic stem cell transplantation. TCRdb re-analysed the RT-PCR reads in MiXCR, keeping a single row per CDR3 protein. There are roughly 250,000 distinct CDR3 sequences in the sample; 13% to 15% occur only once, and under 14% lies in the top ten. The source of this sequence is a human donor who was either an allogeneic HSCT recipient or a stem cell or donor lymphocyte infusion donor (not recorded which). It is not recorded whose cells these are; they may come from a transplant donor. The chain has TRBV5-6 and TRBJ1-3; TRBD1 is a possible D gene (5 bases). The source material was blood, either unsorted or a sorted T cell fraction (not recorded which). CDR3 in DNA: TGTGCCAGCAGCTTGGGACAGATCTCTGGAAACACCATATATTTT. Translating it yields CASSLGQISGNTIYF. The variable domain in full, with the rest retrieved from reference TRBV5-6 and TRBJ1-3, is DAGVTQSPTHLIKTRGQQVTLRCSPKSGHDTVSWYQQALGQGPQFIFQYYEEEERQRGNFPDRFSGHQFPNYSSELNVNALLLGDSALYLCASSLGQISGNTIYFGEGSWLTVV.